This TCR beta chain was identified during a study of blood T cells in healthy people across ages. There are a few counts of this clonotype. Germline V CDR1 and CDR2: LNHDA, SQIVND (reference sequence). This CDR3 region has 16 residues. V was pared by 3 bases and J by 3 bases, with 6 bases of the junction left unmatched. For the second PCR, which ran for about 7 to 11 cycles, a sample-barcoded 5' primer and a J-beta primer mix were used. One entry per CDR3 protein results from TCRdb running MiXCR on the 5' RACE reads. The table has fewer than 600,000 distinct CDR3 sequences, about 26% seen once. These same records also appear under a second study, on T cells of mothers and their children.

Sequencing was carried out using blood. This clonotype originated in a boy aged 2 to 9 in good health. The chain couples TRBV19 to TRBJ2-7, with TRBD2 identical over 12 bases. CDR3 in amino acids: CASSIGTSGSYYEQYF. The CDR3 DNA is TGTGCCAGTAGTATTGGGACTAGCGGGTCCTACTACGAGCAGTACTTC.